A single sample is the source of the 6 T cell receptor beta chains below, sequenced in a study of blood T cell repertoires in COVID-19. Sequenced by immunoSEQ multiplex PCR; TCRdb stores in-frame clones only, minus some. This sample yields a few hundred thousand clones, of which roughly 87% are seen a single time; 2.5% to 3.5% belongs to the top ten. Sequencing was done on a sample of PBMCs or T cells enriched from blood (not recorded which). The receptor set was obtained from a woman aged 25 to 39 who had recovered from COVID-19.

The chain employs TRBV27 and TRBJ2-7; 7 bases fit TRBD2. Trimming cost V 1 base and J 5 bases; bases outside gene matches: 17. The CDR3 contains 18 residues. Per the germline V gene, CDR1 is MNHEY and CDR2 is SMNVEV (reference sequence). The DNA for the CDR3 is TGTGCCAGCAGTTTATTCGGGGGACTGGGGAGGGTGAATCACGAGCAGTACTTC. Encoded protein: CASSLFGGLGRVNHEQYF.

This clone appeared a few times. The rearrangement uses TRBV28 and TRBJ2-7; D might be TRBD2 (6 bases). The V and J ends lost 3 bases and 7 bases respectively, with 25 bases between them. The germline CDR1 and CDR2 sequences are MDHEN and SYDVKM. CDR3 length equals 17 residues. The CDR3 spells CASSFGGSGLGSEEQYF. The CDR3 nucleotides are TGTGCCAGCAGTTTTGGAGGGAGTGGACTTGGTTCGGAGGAGCAGTACTTC.

V is TRBV11-2 and J is TRBJ1-2; D is ambiguous. CDR1 and CDR2 (germline): SGHAT, FQNNGV. V lost 4 bases to trimming and J lost 4 bases, with 13 bases between them. The CDR3 is made up of 14 amino acids. In DNA form, the CDR3 reads TGTGCCAGCAGCTCCGTGAGGGCCGGCTATGGCTACACCTTC. This encodes CASSSVRAGYGYTF. The whole variable domain, filled in from reference TRBV11-2 and TRBJ1-2, reads EAGVAQSPRYKIIEKRQSVAFWCNPISGHATLYWYQQILGQGPKLLIQFQNNGVVDDSQLPKDRFSAERLKGVDSTLKIQPAKLEDSAVYLCASSSVRAGYGYTFGSGTRLTVV.

CDR3 amino acids: CASSLADGSPDTQYF. In nucleotides, the CDR3 is TGTGCCAGCAGCTTAGCGGACGGGAGTCCAGATACGCAGTATTTT. V usage is TRBV7-9 and J usage is TRBJ2-3; D is possibly TRBD2 (6 bases). This CDR3 region has 15 residues. The germline gives CDR1 SEHNR, CDR2 FQNEAQ (reference sequence). Trimming pared 0 bases from V and 4 bases from J, leaving 11 bases between.

The chain employs TRBV5-1 and TRBJ1-1; D gene uncertain. The CDR3 contains 17 residues. The germline CDR1 and CDR2 sequences are SGHRS and YFSETQ. V lost 0 bases to trimming and J lost 0 bases, with 15 bases between them. The CDR3: CASSLAPLTAMNTEAFF. CDR3 DNA sequence: TGCGCCAGCAGCTTGGCCCCCCTAACAGCTATGAACACTGAAGCTTTCTTT.

The V and J genes are TRBV24-1 and TRBJ2-2; 7 bases are a match to TRBD2. CDR3 length equals 13 residues. The V segment lost 5 bases and the J segment 5 bases; nucleotides outside the gene matches: 1. In germline, CDR1 is KGHDR, CDR2 SFDVKD. CDR3 DNA sequence: TGTGCCACCAGTGTGGGGGGGACCGGGGAGCTGTTTTTT. It specifies CATSVGGTGELFF.